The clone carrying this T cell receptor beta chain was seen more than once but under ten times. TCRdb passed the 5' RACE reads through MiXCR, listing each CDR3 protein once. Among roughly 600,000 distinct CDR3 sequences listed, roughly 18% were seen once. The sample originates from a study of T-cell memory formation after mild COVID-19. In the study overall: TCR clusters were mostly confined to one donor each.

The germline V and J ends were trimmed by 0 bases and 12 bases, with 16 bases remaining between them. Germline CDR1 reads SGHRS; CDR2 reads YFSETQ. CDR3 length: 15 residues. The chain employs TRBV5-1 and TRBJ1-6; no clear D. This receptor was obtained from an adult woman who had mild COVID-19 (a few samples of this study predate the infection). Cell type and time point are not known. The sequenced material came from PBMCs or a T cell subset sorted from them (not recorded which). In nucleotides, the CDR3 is TGCGCCAGCAGCTTGGGAGCCCCGGAGAAGGTACCCCTCCACTTT. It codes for CASSLGAPEKVPLHF.